This T cell receptor (beta chain) was observed in a study of shared clonotypes between healthy human individuals. Study in general: Participating donors consisted of a couple of women and a few men aged 18 to 49. General study results and limits: Richness estimates generally favored naive over memory subsets. It was the non-shared clonotypes that had lower generation probabilities than clonotypes shared by all four donors.

Source study methods: Owing to the provision of junction-only sequences devoid of quality scores by immunoSEQ, filtering differed. The method was immunoSEQ multiplex PCR; TCRdb's version includes in-frame clones alone and lacks a portion of them. The DNA was the basis for D and trimming; V, J and clone size are from that table. The repertoire holds millions of clones, with over 85% as singletons. As regards this clone: What it binds is not known.

Deletions cut 0 bases from V and 4 bases from J, with 12 bases between. This CDR3 is built from 15 residues. Germline lookup yields CDR1 MGHRA and CDR2 YSYEKL. CD45RO-negative cells were positively selected for CCR7, leaving out terminally differentiated effector memory CD45RA+ cells. The rearrangement joins TRBV4-1 to TRBJ1-2, with D hard to call. The sequencing sample was made of naive CD8+ T cells sorted from blood. The receptor comes from a man between 18 and 29 years old in good health. CDR3 bases: TGCGCCAGCAGCCAAGAGGCGCGGTCCGGCTATGGCTACACCTTC. It is translated as CASSQEARSGYGYTF.